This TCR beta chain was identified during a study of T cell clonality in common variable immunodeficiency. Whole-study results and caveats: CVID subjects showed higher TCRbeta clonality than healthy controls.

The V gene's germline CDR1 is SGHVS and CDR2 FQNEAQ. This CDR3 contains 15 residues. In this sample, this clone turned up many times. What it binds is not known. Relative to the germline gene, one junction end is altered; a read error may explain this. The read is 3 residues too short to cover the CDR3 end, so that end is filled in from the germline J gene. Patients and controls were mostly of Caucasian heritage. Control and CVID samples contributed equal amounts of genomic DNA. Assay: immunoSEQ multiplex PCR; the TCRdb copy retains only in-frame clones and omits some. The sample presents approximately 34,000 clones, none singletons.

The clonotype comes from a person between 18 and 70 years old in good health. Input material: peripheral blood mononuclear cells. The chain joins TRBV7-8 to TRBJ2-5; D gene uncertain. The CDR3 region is CASSPRNGAQDTQYF. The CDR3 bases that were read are TGTGCCAGCAGCCCCAGGAACGGAGCCCAAGATACC. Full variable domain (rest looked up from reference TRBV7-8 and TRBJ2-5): GAGVSQSPRYKVAKRGQDVALRCDPISGHVSLFWYQQALGQGPEFLTYFQNEAQLDKSGLPSDRFFAERPEGSVSTLKIQRTQQEDSAVYLCASSPRNGAQDTQYFGPGTRLLVL.